Here is one T cell receptor beta chain with its context. The CDR3 is 13 amino acids. Germline V gives CDR1 SEHNR, CDR2 FQNEAQ (reference sequence). The V gene lost 5 bases and the J gene lost 6 bases, with 10 bases spanning the gap. The sample is drawn from a study of blood T cell repertoires in COVID-19. In the source study's methods: For nucleated cells, counts were estimated from reference gene primer amplification. Clones were read by immunoSEQ multiplex PCR, and TCRdb kept only the in-frame ones, dropping some. V and J calls and clone size are those listed in that table; D and trimming were worked out from the DNA. The top ten clones hold approximately 20% of a sample with 110,000 or so clones, 75% to 90% of them seen once.

The chain links TRBV7-9 to TRBJ2-2; D is possibly TRBD2 (6 bases). The TCR originated in a human donor with acute or convalescent COVID-19. The donor label of this sample is uncertain. The sequenced sample was peripheral blood. CDR3: CASSAKRAGELFF. In DNA form, the CDR3 reads TGTGCCAGCAGCGCAAAGCGGGCCGGGGAGCTGTTTTTT.